These 18 T cell receptor beta chains were all obtained from the same sample, sequenced in a study of blood T cell repertoires in COVID-19. Clones were sequenced by immunoSEQ multiplex PCR, and TCRdb holds only the in-frame ones, with some missing. Here the sample spans about 93,000 clones, 70% to 80% being singletons. The sequenced sample was peripheral blood. Every receptor here comes from a human donor in a cohort sampled during active COVID-19.

This rearrangement joins TRBV20-1 to TRBJ1-1; 8 nucleotides match TRBD1. J gave up 13 bases and V 6 bases, and 7 bases lay outside the gene matches. The CDR3 is made up of 10 amino acids. Germline V gives CDR1 DFQATT, CDR2 SNEGSKA (reference sequence). CDR3 nucleotides: TGCAGTGCGCGGACAGGGAGTCTTTTCTTT. This sequence encodes CSARTGSLFF.

The V call is TRBV6-6, the J call TRBJ2-7, with D tentatively TRBD1 (6 bases). The CDR3 consists of 14 residues. CDR1 and CDR2 from the germline V gene are MNHNY and SVGAGI (reference sequence). Trimming took off 5 bases at V and 3 bases at J, with 14 bases between the two ends. The CDR3 region has the DNA TGTGCCAGCAGTGTTAACAGGGAAGTCTACGAGCAGTACTTC. Its translation: CASSVNREVYEQYF.

This clone was picked up one time. CDR3 region: CASTEAGVGTGELFF. CDR3 in DNA: TGTGCCAGCACCGAAGCGGGAGTTGGGACCGGGGAGCTGTTTTTT. The gene calls are TRBV28 and TRBJ2-2, with 8 bases that match TRBD2. The CDR3 is 15 amino acids. The ends lost 7 bases at V and 5 bases at J; junction bases unmatched: 9. The V gene's germline CDR1 is MDHEN and CDR2 SYDVKM.

The chain combines TRBV19 with TRBJ1-2; D might be TRBD1 (6 bases). CDR1 is LNHDA, CDR2 SQIVND, per germline (reference sequence). Deletions cut 4 bases from V and 0 bases from J, with 12 bases between. This CDR3 is built from 15 residues. CDR3 in amino acids: CASSSGGASNYGYTF. CDR3 in DNA: TGTGCCAGTAGTAGCGGGGGCGCATCTAACTATGGCTACACCTTC.

The chain recombines TRBV28 with TRBJ1-5; possibly TRBD1 for D (6 bases). Germline-derived CDR1 and CDR2 are MDHEN and SYDVKM. This CDR3 comprises 13 residues. V lost 10 bases and J lost 0, with 10 bases in between. CDR3 sequence reads: CATGQYSNQPQHF. CDR3 nucleotides: TGTGCCACTGGACAGTATAGCAATCAGCCCCAGCATTTT.

The rearrangement joins TRBV19 to TRBJ1-2, with 10 bases identical to TRBD1. This CDR3 comprises 20 residues. Germline V gene data show CDR1 as LNHDA and CDR2 as SQIVND (reference sequence). V was pared by 4 bases and J by 3 bases, with 20 bases of the junction left unmatched. The CDR3 sequence: CASSTRRTGTGVLQHYGYTF. The DNA of the CDR3 is TGTGCCAGTAGTACACGCCGGACCGGGACAGGGGTCCTCCAGCACTATGGCTACACCTTC.

There are a few counts of this clone. The chain combines TRBV19 with TRBJ1-6; D call uncertain. Germline assignment: CDR1 LNHDA and CDR2 SQIVND (reference sequence). CDR3 length: 15 amino acids. The ends were cut back, 4 bases at V and 6 bases at J, with 13 bases in the middle. The CDR3 loop is CASSTSEMTNSPLHF. The CDR3, as DNA: TGTGCCAGTAGTACTTCGGAGATGACTAATTCACCCCTCCACTTT.

CDR3 DNA sequence: TGTGCCAGCAGTTCCCCGTCGGCAGGGCGGAGAGAAAAACTGTTTTTT. It codes for CASSSPSAGRREKLFF. V usage is TRBV28 and J usage is TRBJ1-4, with a weak D call TRBD1 (5 bases). Germline V CDR1 and CDR2: MDHEN, SYDVKM. The CDR3 loop spans 16 amino acids. V was pared by 4 bases and J by 8 bases, with 20 bases between.

This rearrangement joins TRBV9 to TRBJ2-1, with 10 bases aligning to TRBD2. The CDR3 runs to 16 residues. Germline V CDR1 and CDR2: SGDLS, YYNGEE. V trimming: 0 bases; J trimming: 6 bases; junction bases outside the gene matches: 6. This chain's CDR3 is CASSVVASGSPNEQFF. The CDR3 DNA reads TGTGCCAGCAGCGTAGTGGCTAGCGGGAGTCCCAATGAGCAGTTCTTC. Full variable domain (remainder filled in from reference TRBV9 and TRBJ2-1): DSGVTQTPKHLITATGQRVTLRCSPRSGDLSVYWYQQSLDQGLQFLIQYYNGEERAKGNILERFSAQQFPDLHSELNLSSLELGDSALYFCASSVVASGSPNEQFFGPGTRLTVL.

This clone was counted ten times or more. The chain uses TRBV2 and TRBJ1-5; 7 nucleotides line up with TRBD1. V was pared by 6 bases and J by 2 bases, with 1 base of the junction left unmatched. Germline V gene sequence: CDR1 SNHLY, CDR2 FYNNEI. This CDR3 contains 13 residues. The CDR3 is CASRGQRNQPQHF. DNA for the CDR3: TGTGCCAGCAGGGGACAGCGCAATCAGCCCCAGCATTTT.

J is TRBJ2-3 and V is TRBV3-1 (or the pseudogene TRBV3-2); 10 bases align to TRBD2. Looked up from germline, CDR1 is LGHDT and CDR2 is YNNKEL (reference sequence). The CDR3 covers 21 residues. Trimming took 4 bases from V and 1 from J; bases not matched to a gene: 20. In DNA form, the CDR3 reads TGTGCCAGCAGCCCTCGGGGGGCTAAGCGGGGGGGTGCGGGGCGCACAGATACGCAGTATTTT. This sequence encodes CASSPRGAKRGGAGRTDTQYF.

The chain employs TRBV3-1 (or the pseudogene TRBV3-2) and TRBJ2-4, with TRBD2 matching over 9 bases. This CDR3 region has 16 residues. Germline CDR1 LGHDT, CDR2 YNNKEL (reference sequence). After removal of 1 base from V and 8 bases from J, the junction contained 9 bases not matched to a gene. CDR3 nucleotides: TGTGCCAGCAGCCAAGTGAGCGGGGGGCGAGGGGACATTCAGTACTTC. It yields the protein CASSQVSGGRGDIQYF.

The chain employs TRBV7-9 and TRBJ1-2; D might be TRBD1 (6 bases). Trimming stripped 4 bases from V and 5 bases from J, with 14 bases between. CDR3 length: 14 amino acids. The germline gives CDR1 SEHNR, CDR2 FQNEAQ (reference sequence). The CDR3 loop reads CASSSTGTTYGYTF. CDR3 nucleotides: TGTGCCAGCAGCTCAACCGGGACAACATATGGCTACACCTTC.

The rearrangement uses TRBV15 and TRBJ1-3, with D uncertain. This CDR3 contains 17 residues. Deletions cut 0 bases from V and 0 bases from J, with 12 bases between. CDR1 LNHNV and CDR2 YYDKDF come from the germline V gene (reference sequence). CDR3 coding DNA: TGTGCCACCAGCAGAGATTATGGCAGAAGCTCTGGAAACACCATATATTTT. This translates into CATSRDYGRSSGNTIYF. Full variable domain (rest looked up from reference TRBV15 and TRBJ1-3): DAMVIQNPRYQVTQFGKPVTLSCSQTLNHNVMYWYQQKSSQAPKLLFHYYDKDFNNEADTPDNFQSRRPNTSFCFLDIRSPGLGDTAMYLCATSRDYGRSSGNTIYFGEGSWLTVV.

This chain links TRBV6-2 or TRBV6-3 with TRBJ2-2, with D possibly matching TRBD1 (5 bases). The V end was cut by 2 bases, the J end by 4 bases, with 11 bases between. The CDR3 runs 15 residues. Germline CDR1 MNHEY, CDR2 SVGEGT. CDR3 protein: CASSYGTGSTGELFF. The CDR3 coding sequence is TGTGCCAGCAGTTACGGAACAGGATCCACCGGGGAGCTGTTTTTT.

This clone has only one observation. For the CDR3, the DNA is TGTGCCAGCAGCATCAAAAGCGGGGCGAACACCGGGGAGCTGTTTTTT. Translation: CASSIKSGANTGELFF. The rearrangement joins TRBV5-4 to TRBJ2-2; 7 bases align to TRBD2. This CDR3 has 16 amino acids. Germline values: CDR1 SGHNT, CDR2 YYREEE (reference sequence). Trimming at V came to 4 bases and at J to 0 bases, leaving 6 bases not matched to a gene. Variable domain in full (rest from reference TRBV5-4 and TRBJ2-2): ETGVTQSPTHLIKTRGQQVTLRCSSQSGHNTVSWYQQALGQGPQFIFQYYREEENGRGNFPPRFSGLQFPNYSSELNVNALELDDSALYLCASSIKSGANTGELFFGEGSRLTVL.

This clone was seen a few times. This rearrangement joins TRBV2 to TRBJ1-6; 8 bases align to TRBD1. The junction had 11 bases not matched to a gene; V was cut back by 7 bases and J by 9 bases. There are 15 residues in the CDR3. Germline loops: CDR1 SNHLY, CDR2 FYNNEI. The CDR3 reads CASTLEGRGRSPLHF. As DNA, the CDR3 is TGTGCCAGCACCCTCGAGGGCAGGGGGCGTTCACCCCTCCACTTT.

This clone showed up just a few times. The V and J genes are TRBV2 and TRBJ2-7, with a tentative D call TRBD1 (6 bases). Germline loops: CDR1 SNHLY, CDR2 FYNNEI. The CDR3 extends over 12 amino acids. Trimming cost V 7 bases and J 0 bases, with 7 bases left between them. The CDR3 DNA is TGTGCCAGCAAGGGGGTCTCCTACGAGCAGTACTTC. Translated: CASKGVSYEQYF.